These 24 T cell receptor beta chains were sequenced from one sample in a study of shared clonotypes between healthy human individuals (dated by TCRdb to 2018 to 2021). Library preparation used the immunoSEQ multiplex PCR assay. What TCRdb holds here is the immuneACCESS table cut down to in-frame rearrangements. Part of the clones is not present; checked against another copy, under half of the missing clones reflect an unresolved V gene, and the others are unexplained. Recorded for this sample are approximately 1.5 million clones; around 98% of them occurred a single time. The ten largest clones capture about 0.45% of the sample. The sequenced sample was naive CD4+ T cells sorted from blood. The cell subset or site label here, explained by the study, means: CD45RA+ positively selected. The source is a young man in good health.

CDR3 amino acids: CASSQVASGSSYEQYF. The CDR3 DNA is TGTGCCAGCAGCCAAGTAGCTAGCGGGAGTTCCTACGAGCAGTACTTC. The chain combines TRBV14 with TRBJ2-7; 10 bases line up with TRBD2. V gave up 1 base and J gave up 1 base; unmatched junction bases: 4. The CDR3 covers 16 residues. The germline CDR1 and CDR2 sequences are SGHDN and FVKESK.

The chain links TRBV29-1 to TRBJ2-5, with TRBD2 matching 10 bases. The V gene end was trimmed by 3 bases and the J gene end by 5 bases; junction bases not matched to a gene: 9. From germline, CDR1 is SQVTM and CDR2 ANQGSEA. CDR3 length equals 15 residues. The CDR3 bases are TGCAGCGTTGATCCCAGCGGGAGGGTGGACGAGACCCAGTACTTC. This gives the protein CSVDPSGRVDETQYF.

The gene calls are TRBV18 and TRBJ1-1; possibly TRBD1 for D (6 bases). Germline loops: CDR1 KGHSH, CDR2 LQKENI. The CDR3 is made up of 18 amino acids. With 5 bases removed from V and 3 bases from J, the gap between germline ends came to 25 bases. CDR3 nucleotides: TGTGCCAGCTCAACCCTACAACCGCAGGGGCTGGGGCACACTGAAGCTTTCTTT. It translates to CASSTLQPQGLGHTEAFF.

The chain carries TRBV27 and TRBJ2-1; D may be TRBD2 (6 bases). The CDR3 has 13 residues. From germline, CDR1 is MNHEY and CDR2 SMNVEV (reference sequence). Trimming left V 8 bases short and J 6 bases short, with 14 bases between. CDR3 amino acids: CASGARRGNEQFF. DNA of the CDR3: TGTGCCAGCGGAGCCCGGAGGGGCAATGAGCAGTTCTTC.

In this sample, this clone turned up once. The genes are TRBV29-1 and TRBJ2-7; TRBD1 agrees at 7 bases. J gave up 5 bases and V 0 bases, and 13 bases lay outside the gene matches. The CDR3 consists of 16 residues. The germline V gene encodes CDR1 SQVTM and CDR2 ANQGSEA. The CDR3 sequence is CSVEDLDRAAGNEQYF. The CDR3 DNA reads TGCAGCGTTGAAGATCTCGACAGGGCGGCCGGGAACGAGCAGTACTTC.

V gene TRBV27 combines with J gene TRBJ2-7, with 11 positions matching TRBD2. The ends lost 3 bases at V and 3 bases at J; junction bases unmatched: 7. The germline CDR1 and CDR2 sequences are MNHEY and SMNVEV (reference sequence). The CDR3 consists of 16 residues. For the CDR3, the DNA is TGTGCCAGCAGTTTTAGCGGGACTAGCGGCGGCTACGAGCAGTACTTC. It translates to CASSFSGTSGGYEQYF.

The genes are TRBV5-6 and TRBJ2-2, with D possibly TRBD1 on 5 matching bases. V was pared by 4 bases and J by 4 bases, with 14 bases between. CDR1 and CDR2 (germline): SGHDT, YYEEEE. This CDR3 region has 15 residues. CDR3 bases: TGTGCCAGCAGCCCAGGGCGGATTACCACCGGGGAGCTGTTTTTT. The encoded protein is CASSPGRITTGELFF.

The chain carries TRBV29-1 and TRBJ2-3, with D unclear. The CDR3 length is 12 residues. Germline loops: CDR1 SQVTM, CDR2 ANQGSEA. The V gene lost 4 bases and the J gene lost 5 bases, with 10 bases spanning the gap. CDR3: CSVVHPKDTQYF. The CDR3 nucleotides read TGCAGCGTTGTGCATCCCAAAGATACGCAGTATTTT.

The chain couples TRBV5-6 to TRBJ2-3, with D perhaps TRBD2 (7 bases). The CDR3 totals 13 residues. V was clipped by 7 bases and J by 2 bases, with 11 bases between them. Germline V gene lookup returns CDR1 SGHDT and CDR2 YYEEEE. CDR3 DNA: TGTGCCAGCCTTCGGGGGGCCACAGATACGCAGTATTTT. Translation gives CASLRGATDTQYF.

The CDR3 loop reads CASSPQTGGDRGYTF. The CDR3 nucleotides read TGCGCCAGCAGCCCGCAAACAGGGGGCGATCGTGGCTACACCTTC. J is TRBJ1-2 and V is TRBV5-1, with 9 bases matching TRBD1. CDR3 length equals 15 residues. Per the germline V gene, CDR1 is SGHRS and CDR2 is YFSETQ. J gave up 7 bases and V 4 bases, and 11 bases lay outside the gene matches.

In DNA form, the CDR3 reads TGCGCCAGCAGCGGGACTAGCGGAGGGTACGAGCAGTACTTC. Translated, it gives CASSGTSGGYEQYF. The chain carries TRBV5-1 and TRBJ2-7, with 11 positions matching TRBD2. The CDR3 sequence is 14 residues long. CDR1 is SGHRS, CDR2 YFSETQ, per germline. J lost 4 bases, V lost 4 bases, and 4 bases had no gene match.

This rearrangement joins TRBV15 to TRBJ2-1; D is perhaps TRBD1 (6 bases). The CDR3 contains 13 residues. Per germline, CDR1 LNHNV and CDR2 YYDKDF (reference sequence). V was shortened by 1 base and J by 9 bases, with 10 bases between the two germline ends. Here the CDR3 reads CATSRGQGTEQFF. The CDR3 bases are TGTGCCACCAGCAGAGGCCAGGGGACTGAGCAGTTCTTC.

This chain connects TRBV30 to TRBJ2-2; D possibly corresponds to TRBD2 (5 bases). The V end was cut by 2 bases, the J end by 5 bases, with 9 bases between. The germline CDR1 and CDR2 sequences are GTSNPN and SVGIG (reference sequence). The CDR3 is 13 amino acids. The CDR3 bases are TGTGCCTGGAGTCTGAGGGAAACCGGGGAGCTGTTTTTT. This translates into CAWSLRETGELFF.

This clone was seen a single time. The chain recombines TRBV29-1 with TRBJ1-1; D call uncertain. The V gene lost 3 bases and the J gene lost 7 bases, with 9 bases spanning the gap. Germline V gene lookup returns CDR1 SQVTM and CDR2 ANQGSEA. The CDR3 spans 11 residues. The CDR3 DNA is TGCAGCGTTGAGGGATACCTTGAAGCTTTCTTT. It codes for CSVEGYLEAFF.

J is TRBJ2-7 and V is TRBV5-1, with no clear D. CDR1 and CDR2 from the germline V gene are SGHRS and YFSETQ. CDR3 size: 15 residues. V was cut by 0 bases and J by 0 bases, with 10 bases left in between. CDR3 residues: CASSLGHRGSYEQYF. The CDR3 nucleotides are TGCGCCAGCAGCTTGGGACACCGAGGCTCCTACGAGCAGTACTTC.

The chain links TRBV7-9 to TRBJ1-4; 7 bases line up with TRBD1. The CDR3 is 14 amino acids. CDR1 SEHNR and CDR2 FQNEAQ come from the germline V gene (reference sequence). V shed 1 base and J 5 bases; nucleotides not matched to a gene: 1. Here the CDR3 DNA reads TGTGCCAGCAGCTTAGGGGGACAGAATGAAAAACTGTTTTTT. It codes for CASSLGGQNEKLFF.

This clone was observed a single time. The chain joins TRBV5-1 to TRBJ2-1, with 14 bases that match TRBD2. After removal of 0 bases from V and 7 bases from J, the junction contained 12 bases not matched to a gene. Germline CDR1 reads SGHRS; CDR2 reads YFSETQ. CDR3 length equals 19 residues. The CDR3 loop reads CASSLVIPGTSGRLNEQFF. The CDR3 nucleotides read TGCGCCAGCAGCTTGGTTATCCCGGGGACTAGCGGGAGACTGAATGAGCAGTTCTTC. The full variable domain, with the rest looked up from reference TRBV5-1 and TRBJ2-1, is KAGVTQTPRYLIKTRGQQVTLSCSPISGHRSVSWYQQTPGQGLQFLFEYFSETQRNKGNFPGRFSGRQFSNSRSEMNVSTLELGDSALYLCASSLVIPGTSGRLNEQFFGPGTRLTVL.

CDR3: CASSEQGLSYEQYF. In DNA form, the CDR3 reads TGTGCCAGCAGTGAACAGGGTCTTTCCTACGAGCAGTACTTC. This chain uses TRBV6-1 with TRBJ2-7, with D maybe TRBD1 (5 bases). Germline V gene sequence: CDR1 MNHNS, CDR2 SASEGT. The CDR3 spans 14 residues. V gave up 2 bases and J gave up 1 base, with 9 bases separating them.

On this clone itself: Other DNA sequences in the same sample also yield this CDR3. The rearrangement links TRBV10-3 to TRBJ1-2; D not resolved. Germline CDR1 reads ENHRY; CDR2 reads SYGVKD. The V end lost 0 bases, the J end lost 3 bases, and 8 bases lay between the germline ends. The CDR3 length is 14 residues. CDR3 sequence (DNA): TGTGCCATCAGTGAGTCAAAGGGTGACTATGGCTACACCTTC. It specifies CAISESKGDYGYTF.

Notes on this clone: Other DNA sequences of this sample code for an identical CDR3. This chain connects TRBV18 to TRBJ2-7, with 14 positions matching TRBD2. V lost 0 bases and J lost 6; bases outside the gene matches: 4. CDR1 is KGHSH and CDR2 is LQKENI in the germline V gene. The CDR3 has 16 amino acids. CDR3 DNA: TGTGCCAGCTCACCACCCGGGACTAGCGGGAGCCTCGAGCAGTACTTC. Its translation: CASSPPGTSGSLEQYF.

The chain carries TRBV20-1 and TRBJ1-2; D unresolved. The germline V and J ends were trimmed by 5 bases and 3 bases, with 4 bases remaining between them. This CDR3 contains 10 residues. The germline CDR1 and CDR2 sequences are DFQATT and SNEGSKA (reference sequence). CDR3 amino acids: CSAFDYGYTF. CDR3 bases: TGCAGTGCTTTCGACTATGGCTACACCTTC.

This sequence joins TRBV7-8 and TRBJ1-4; no reliable D call. V was trimmed by 5 bases and J by 3 bases, leaving 13 bases between them. The V gene's germline CDR1 is SGHVS and CDR2 FQNEAQ. The CDR3 covers 15 residues. The CDR3 bases are TGTGCCAGCAGCAACGAGGCCATGGCTAATGAAAAACTGTTTTTT. Translation gives CASSNEAMANEKLFF.

The chain combines TRBV28 with TRBJ1-2; a possible D gene is TRBD1 (5 bases). The ends were cut back, 4 bases at V and 0 bases at J, with 15 bases in the middle. The CDR3 length is 16 residues. Looked up from germline, CDR1 is MDHEN and CDR2 is SYDVKM. DNA of the CDR3: TGTGCCAGCAGTTCAGCAGGGCAAACTCCTAACTATGGCTACACCTTC. Translation gives CASSSAGQTPNYGYTF.

The chain joins TRBV18 to TRBJ1-5, with TRBD1 identical over 8 bases. The CDR3 loop spans 14 amino acids. Germline V gene lookup returns CDR1 KGHSH and CDR2 LQKENI. With 6 bases clipped from V and 5 bases from J, the junction kept 6 bases outside the gene matches. The CDR3 here is CASSLDRGDQPQHF. CDR3 DNA: TGTGCCAGCTCCCTCGACAGGGGCGATCAGCCCCAGCATTTT.